This T cell receptor beta chain was documented in a study of cytomegalovirus exposure and HLA in healthy donors (dated by TCRdb to about 2017). General notes on the study: In an earlier analysis of approximately 500 of the donors, around 290 Gb of sequence data and 90 million to 130 million unique TCR beta sequences from 180 million or so T cells were reported. Donor age, sex, ethnicity and CMV serostatus were compiled alongside the repertoire data. The number of typed donors differed by locus: about 629-630 for A, B, C, DRB1 and DQB1; about 520 for DQA1; around 580 for DPA1; and roughly 450 for DPB1. An early release covering about 600 HLA-typed donors comprised roughly 300 gigabases of sequencing data and around 85 million unique TCR sequences. A later genetic analysis used genome-wide SNP genotypes for about three fifths of the 666 donors, treating that subset as a discovery cohort. An earlier analysis of roughly 580 of the donors used high-throughput TCR beta sequencing to judge whether each TCR beta V gene segment behaved as functional or pseudogenic. Class I and class II HLA loci were covered by the typing at four-digit resolution. Every repertoire in the discovery cohort had been generated on one and the same sequencing platform. A later analysis re-analyzed previously published TCR beta repertoires from several hundred donors and added high-resolution HLA genotyping to study TCR occurrence patterns. To predict cytomegalovirus infection status, the study combined high-throughput TCR immunosequencing, statistical association of individual TCRs with disease status, and machine learning. The later analysis used no new phenotypic data to find candidate immune exposures, relying instead on TCR beta sequences and their occurrence across donors. Across around 400 genotyped donors of the cohort, an average of approximately 240,000 unique TCR beta nucleotide sequences per donor were sequenced, and roughly 17% of those sequences were non-productive. The aim of the study was to test whether cataloging public T cell receptors could identify signatures of past pathogen exposure. In addition to the first cohort of 666 subjects, a separate validation cohort of about 120 different subjects was used. Four to six DR-DQ haplotypes were handled as single units for association and clustering, since linkage in the cohort was strong. The study profiled the T cell repertoires of approximately 700 subjects by immunosequencing and related them to cytomegalovirus serostatus. Of the 398 genotyped donors, roughly 85% fell in the genetic ancestry cluster associated with self-reported Caucasian donors.

The CDR3 contains 18 residues, cysteine and phenylalanine counted. Kept here is only the CDR3 DNA, which spans 54 bases and is read in frame from base 1. CDR1 SGHVS and CDR2 FQNEAQ were looked up in the germline V gene. V ends up 5 bases short and J 1 base short, with an unmatched junction base count of 14. The cohort consisted of fewer than 700 healthy bone marrow donors. At the time of sampling, every cohort member was nominally healthy, though immune exposures that went unrecorded were likely present. The donor was CMV seronegative and belonged to the group of 380 or so seronegative cohort members. A peripheral blood sample was provided by each donor, and peripheral blood mononuclear cells were used for TCR beta sequencing. The Qiagen DNeasy Blood Extraction Kit was used to extract genomic DNA from the blood cell samples. This clone occurred a few times. Its antigen is unknown. No clone much larger than this one lies a single base away; base qualities are absent.

On the study overall, not on this receptor specifically: In a later analysis, TCR association rates were found to vary across HLA loci, with the most associated TCRs seen for DRB1 alleles and the fewest for HLA-C alleles. According to a later analysis, parvovirus B19, influenza, CMV and Epstein-Barr virus appeared linked to several top co-occurrence clusters. The 87-base-pair reads could not distinguish some IMGT-functional V segments, including TRBV6-2 and TRBV6-3, so those segments were excluded. In vitro tests confirmed that a few of the cytomegalovirus-associated TCR beta chains recognize cytomegalovirus antigens. Because HLA typing was unavailable for some donors at each locus, only the typed subset was used in association tests. Immune exposure information for the cohort was limited to CMV serostatus. A further reported finding was that TCR beta sequences accurately predicted the HLA-A and HLA-B alleles for most subjects in the first cohort. The earlier analysis of 450 to 700 of the donors excluded some 15 rarely observed V segments, including chromosome 9 orphons, because counts were too low. Strong co-occurrence of HLA alleles, especially DR and DQ, made assigning TCR associations to individual alleles difficult. According to a later analysis, most CMV-associated TCR beta chains appeared to be HLA-restricted, and the HLA associations seemed to be driven largely by CMV exposure. A group of highly shared sequence variants was considered likely to be a technical artifact of the sequencing pipeline. This cohort had only TCR beta chains sequenced, and the lack of alpha or paired-chain data limited which features could be detected. The study listed 150 to 200 TCR beta chains as associated with cytomegalovirus. Roughly uniform sequencing depth across donors was assumed in presence/absence analyses, although this assumption may not hold. Across donors, most TCR sequences were observed very rarely, whereas some public TCRs were present in many individuals. Compared with the approximately 700-donor mean, donors in an Asian-associated ancestry cluster had fewer N-insertions in productive TCRs, according to a later genetic analysis. The authors suggested that the approach could potentially be generalized to other disease states and immunological phenotypes. In a later analysis, HLA-associated TCR beta chains showed more clonal expansion and lower generation probabilities than non-associated chains that were equally common. At a false discovery rate of 0.05, a later analysis linked 16,000 or so TCR beta sequences to specific HLA alleles. The classifier was reported to diagnose cytomegalovirus status with high specificity and sensitivity in both the original and validation cohorts. A later genetic analysis associated a missense DCLRE1C variant with V-gene and J-gene trimming of TCR beta chains, and an independent cohort replicated the association. In an earlier analysis of fewer than 750 of the donors, most TCR beta V segments were observed in productive rearrangements about 87% or about 30% of the time, broadly matching IMGT annotations. Correlated functional status among segregating V segments might reflect linkage disequilibrium, but an unknown experimental factor could not be ruled out.

The library relied on the immunoSEQ multiplex PCR assay. For the multiplex PCR, a mixture combining 60 forward primers for TCR Vbeta segments and 13 reverse primers for TCR Jbeta segments was used. The CDR3 region of rearranged TCR beta genes was amplified from genomic DNA with a multiplex PCR assay. On the Illumina HiSeq System, the amplified TCR beta libraries were sequenced as 87-base-pair reads. On the authors' methods: Across the 500 to 750 repertoires, a later analysis counted approximately 83 million unique TCR beta chains, roughly 11 million of which were shared by at least two donors. Raw reads were error-corrected and collapsed into unique sequences with a nearest-neighbor algorithm that merged closely related sequences to remove PCR and sequencing errors. Alignment of CDR3 sequences to IMGT reference sequences was used to assign V, D and J gene segments. For a sequence to be retained, a match of at least six nucleotides was required to both a V gene segment and a J gene segment. Rearrangements were classified as productive when the CDR3 lacked stop codons and remained in frame with V and J, and all other rearrangements were classified as non-productive. CDR3 was defined by IMGT convention, running from the second conserved V-encoded cysteine to the conserved J-encoded phenylalanine. The earlier analysis of around 640 of the donors excluded sequences that lacked an unambiguous match to a single V gene segment. In an earlier analysis of more than 500 of the donors, a V segment was called functional when productive rearrangements were above 56.7%, and segregating when the standard deviation between donors exceeded 5%. A statistical classification framework was built to diagnose cytomegalovirus status from the catalog of TCR beta chain sequences. V and J gene assignment, in a later analysis, came from comparing TCR nucleotide sequences with IMGT/GENE-DB human TR gene sequences. In a later analysis, CDR3 sequences and most-parsimonious VDJ recombination scenarios were assigned using the TCRdist pipeline. A later analysis defined each TCR beta chain by its CDR3 amino acid sequence plus V-gene family, and excluded reads lacking a unique V-gene family. A later analysis removed roughly 590 highly shared, low-generation-probability nucleotide sequences to deal with suspected cross-contamination and a sequencing artifact. In a later analysis, a clonal expansion index for each public chain was calculated from normalized within-repertoire ranks of inferred template counts. Generation probabilities in a later analysis came from a VDJ recombination model fitted to out-of-frame rearrangements, and those results were checked against IGoR. In a later analysis, hypergeometric tests were used to score TCR-TCR, TCR-HLA and TCR-CMV co-occurrence, with a repertoire-size bias correction applied to TCR pairs. In a later analysis, false discovery rates were estimated by permuting HLA or CMV assignments 20 times. A later analysis grouped co-occurring TCRs with DBSCAN, adding TCRdist sequence similarity when clustering within HLA-allele-positive subsets. Repertoires with fewer than 30,000 or more than 120,000 public chains, plus five repertoires with anomalous nucleotide sharing, were excluded from co-occurrence clustering. The table comes from immuneACCESS by way of TCRdb, which keeps in-frame sequences with V and J called. Part of the clones is missing from these tables; in studies checked, under half for an unresolved V gene and the rest for unknown reasons. V and J calls and clone size are those listed in that table; D and trimming were worked out from the DNA. Present in this sample are around 150,000 clones, roughly 85% of which were seen just once. About 1.7% of the sample is taken by the ten largest.

The V gene is TRBV7-8 and the J gene is TRBJ1-5, and 7 junctional nucleotides match TRBD1. The TCR was taken from a woman aged 30 to 39 in good health and CMV-seronegative. Sequencing was performed on PBMCs. The CDR3 in this case is CASSARDRLMGSNQPQHF. The DNA is TGTGCCAGCAGCGCCCGGGACAGACTAATGGGGAGCAATCAGCCCCAGCATTTT.